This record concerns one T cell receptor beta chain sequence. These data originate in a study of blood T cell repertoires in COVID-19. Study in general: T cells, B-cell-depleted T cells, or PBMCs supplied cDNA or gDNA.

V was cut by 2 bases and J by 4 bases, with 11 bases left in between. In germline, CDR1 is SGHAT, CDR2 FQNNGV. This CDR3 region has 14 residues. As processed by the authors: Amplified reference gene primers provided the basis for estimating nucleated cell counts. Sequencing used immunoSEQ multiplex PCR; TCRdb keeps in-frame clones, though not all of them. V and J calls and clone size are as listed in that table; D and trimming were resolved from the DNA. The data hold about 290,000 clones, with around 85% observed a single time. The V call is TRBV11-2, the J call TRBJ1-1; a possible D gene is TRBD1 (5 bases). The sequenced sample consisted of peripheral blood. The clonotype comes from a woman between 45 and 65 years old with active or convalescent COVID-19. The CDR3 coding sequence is TGTGCCAGCAGCTTAAAACTCGGGGGCACTGAAGCTTTCTTT. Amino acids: CASSLKLGGTEAFF.